A selection of T cell receptor beta chains follows, all from one sample in a study of blood T cell repertoires in COVID-19. TCRdb's table, derived via immunoSEQ multiplex PCR, lists solely in-frame clones and lacks some. The sample records 190,000 or so clones, around 87% being singletons. The sample comprised peripheral blood. Source of these receptors: a middle-aged man with active or convalescent COVID-19. The CDR3 runs from the conserved cysteine through the conserved F or W. The order of the fields is clone size, V gene, D gene, J gene, CDR3 protein, CDR3 DNA. The D gene is left open where the match is weak. For some rows the clone size is stated as once, few or many, or as a class when expanded; others skip it.

clone size: NA
V gene: TRBV5-6
D gene: NA
J gene: TRBJ2-7
CDR3 protein: CASSPGVSYEQYF
CDR3 DNA: TGTGCCAGCAGCCCGGGTGTCTCCTACGAGCAGTACTTC

clone size: NA
V gene: TRBV6-6
D gene: TRBD1
J gene: TRBJ1-5
CDR3 protein: CASSHRTGMGDNQPQHF
CDR3 DNA: TGTGCCAGCAGTCACCGGACAGGGATGGGGGACAATCAGCCCCAGCATTTT

clone size: once
V gene: TRBV5-5
D gene: NA
J gene: TRBJ1-5
CDR3 protein: CASSLGTDQPQHF
CDR3 DNA: TGTGCCAGCAGCTTGGGGACAGATCAGCCCCAGCATTTT

clone size: NA
V gene: TRBV7-9
D gene: NA
J gene: TRBJ1-5
CDR3 protein: CASSGFQATGSNQPQHF
CDR3 DNA: TGTGCCAGCAGCGGCTTTCAGGCCACGGGAAGCAATCAGCCCCAGCATTTT

clone size: NA
V gene: TRBV28
D gene: NA
J gene: TRBJ1-1
CDR3 protein: CASSLADGIRGSFF
CDR3 DNA: TGTGCCAGCAGTCTCGCGGACGGAATTAGGGGCTCTTTCTTT

clone size: NA
V gene: TRBV2
D gene: TRBD1
J gene: TRBJ1-6
CDR3 protein: CASKRGQPYNSPLHF
CDR3 DNA: TGTGCCAGCAAGAGGGGACAGCCTTATAATTCACCCCTCCACTTT

clone size: NA
V gene: TRBV19
D gene: TRBD1
J gene: TRBJ1-5
CDR3 protein: CASSIDLDRGYQPQHF
CDR3 DNA: TGTGCCAGTAGTATAGACCTGGACAGGGGGTATCAGCCCCAGCATTTT

clone size: once
V gene: TRBV7-6
D gene: TRBD1
J gene: TRBJ2-7
CDR3 protein: CASSQRDRGPYEQYF
CDR3 DNA: TGTGCCAGCAGCCAAAGGGACAGAGGGCCGTACGAGCAGTACTTC

clone size: NA
V gene: TRBV29-1
D gene: NA
J gene: TRBJ1-2
CDR3 protein: CSVEAPKGAGWYGYTF
CDR3 DNA: TGCAGCGTTGAAGCACCTAAAGGGGCAGGGTGGTATGGCTACACCTTC

clone size: NA
V gene: TRBV27
D gene: TRBD1
J gene: TRBJ2-1
CDR3 protein: CASSLGQGAYNEQFF
CDR3 DNA: TGTGCCAGCAGTTTAGGGCAGGGGGCATACAATGAGCAGTTCTTC

clone size: NA
V gene: TRBV7-8
D gene: TRBD1
J gene: TRBJ2-7
CDR3 protein: CASSIGQDYEQYF
CDR3 DNA: TGTGCCAGCAGCATTGGACAGGACTACGAGCAGTACTTC

clone size: NA
V gene: TRBV7-8
D gene: TRBD1
J gene: TRBJ2-7
CDR3 protein: CASSKYRGDTYEQYF
CDR3 DNA: TGTGCCAGCAGCAAATACAGGGGGGATACCTACGAGCAGTACTTC

clone size: NA
V gene: TRBV30
D gene: NA
J gene: TRBJ1-3
CDR3 protein: CAWSGWASGNTIYF
CDR3 DNA: TGTGCCTGGAGTGGGTGGGCCTCTGGAAACACCATATATTTT

clone size: NA
V gene: TRBV7-8
D gene: NA
J gene: TRBJ2-1
CDR3 protein: CASSPTGSGDEQFF
CDR3 DNA: TGTGCCAGCAGCCCGACAGGGTCGGGGGATGAGCAGTTCTTC

clone size: NA
V gene: TRBV5-4
D gene: TRBD1
J gene: TRBJ1-3
CDR3 protein: CASSLGTGDLHSGNTIYF
CDR3 DNA: TGTGCCAGCAGCTTGGGGACAGGGGACCTTCACTCTGGAAACACCATATATTTT

clone size: NA
V gene: TRBV19
D gene: TRBD1
J gene: TRBJ1-5
CDR3 protein: CASSARIGTGLLHDQPQHF
CDR3 DNA: TGTGCCAGTAGTGCTCGAATCGGGACAGGGTTACTGCACGATCAGCCCCAGCATTTT

clone size: NA
V gene: TRBV5-3
D gene: NA
J gene: TRBJ2-1
CDR3 protein: CARSLAGPPTYNEQFF
CDR3 DNA: TGTGCCAGAAGCTTGGCAGGTCCTCCAACCTACAATGAGCAGTTCTTC

clone size: NA
V gene: TRBV2
D gene: TRBD1
J gene: TRBJ2-7
CDR3 protein: CASRGTDAYEQYF
CDR3 DNA: TGTGCCAGCAGGGGGACAGATGCCTACGAGCAGTACTTC